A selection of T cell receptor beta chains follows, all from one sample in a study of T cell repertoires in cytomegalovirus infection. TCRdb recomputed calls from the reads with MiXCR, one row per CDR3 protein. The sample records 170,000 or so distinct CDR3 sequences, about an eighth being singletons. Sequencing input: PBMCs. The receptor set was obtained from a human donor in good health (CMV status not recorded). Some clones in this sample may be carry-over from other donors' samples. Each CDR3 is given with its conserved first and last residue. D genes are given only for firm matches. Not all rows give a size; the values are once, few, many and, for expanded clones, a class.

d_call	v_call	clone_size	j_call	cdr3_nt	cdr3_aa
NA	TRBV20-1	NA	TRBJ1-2	TGCAGTGCTAGGGGCGCGGGAGGGGACTATGGCTACACCTTC	CSARGAGGDYGYTF
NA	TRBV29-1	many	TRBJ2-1	TGCAGCGTTGTTATACAGGGACGATACAATGAGCAGTTCTTC	CSVVIQGRYNEQFF
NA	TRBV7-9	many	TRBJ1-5	TGTGCCAGCAGCTTAGAGCGAGGGCGAGGGCATCAGCCCCAGCATTTT	CASSLERGRGHQPQHF
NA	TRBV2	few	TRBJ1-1	TGTGCCAGCAGTGAGTTCCAGGATCTTATGAACACTGAAGCTTTCTTT	CASSEFQDLMNTEAFF
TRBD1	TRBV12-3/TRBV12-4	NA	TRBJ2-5	TGTGCCAGCAGTTTTTGGGGACAGGGAGGGGAGACCCAGTACTTC	CASSFWGQGGETQYF
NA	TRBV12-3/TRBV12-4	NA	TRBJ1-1	TGTGCCATCAAGTGGGGGGTTTACACTGAAGCTTTCTTT	CAIKWGVYTEAFF
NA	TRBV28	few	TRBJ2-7	TGTGCCAGCAGCCAATTCGCGGACGAGCAGTACTTC	CASSQFADEQYF
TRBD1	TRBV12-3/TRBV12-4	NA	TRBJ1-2	TGTGCCAGCACCCCGGACAGGAACTATGGCTACACCTTC	CASTPDRNYGYTF
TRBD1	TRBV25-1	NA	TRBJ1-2	TGTGCCAGCAGAGCCCCGGGACAGGGGTTTGGTGGCTACACCTTC	CASRAPGQGFGGYTF
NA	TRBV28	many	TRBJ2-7	TGTGCCAGCAGTACAGAGTACGAGCAGTACTTC	CASSTEYEQYF
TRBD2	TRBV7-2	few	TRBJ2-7	TGTGCCAGCAGCCCCGCTAGCGGGCCTTCCTACGAGCAGTACTTC	CASSPASGPSYEQYF
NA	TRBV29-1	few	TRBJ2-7	TGCAGCGTTGAGCTCGACTCCACCACCGAGCAGTACTTC	CSVELDSTTEQYF
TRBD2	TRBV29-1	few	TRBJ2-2	TGCAGCGCACGGGGGAGGGTGAACACCGGGGAGCTGTTTTTT	CSARGRVNTGELFF
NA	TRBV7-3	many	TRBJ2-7	TGTGCCAGCAGCTCTAACGCGGCAGGGTTCGACGAGCAGTACTTC	CASSSNAAGFDEQYF
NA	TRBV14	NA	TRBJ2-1	TGTGCCAGCAGCCAAGAAGACTCCCACAATGAGCAGTTCTTC	CASSQEDSHNEQFF
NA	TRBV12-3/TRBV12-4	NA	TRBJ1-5	TGTGCCAGCAGTTTGATGTCACGAGGGAATCAGCCCCAGCATTTT	CASSLMSRGNQPQHF
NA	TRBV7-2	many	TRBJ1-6	TGTGCCAGCAGCTTAGGAGTTGTGGATTCACCCCTCCACTTT	CASSLGVVDSPLHF
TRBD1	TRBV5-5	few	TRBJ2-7	TGTGCCAGCAGCCCCGGGACAGTTGCCTACGAGCAGTACTTC	CASSPGTVAYEQYF
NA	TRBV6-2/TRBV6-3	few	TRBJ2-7	TGTGCCAGCGGACCCGACAGTATCTACGAGCAGTACTTC	CASGPDSIYEQYF
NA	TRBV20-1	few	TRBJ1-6	TGCAGTGCTAAGCAGGACAGCCAATCCTATAATTCACCCCTCCACTTT	CSAKQDSQSYNSPLHF
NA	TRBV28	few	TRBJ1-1	TGTGCCAGCAGTTTGCGGGGGCCTGAAGCTTTCTTT	CASSLRGPEAFF
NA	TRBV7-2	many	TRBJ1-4	TGTGCCAGCAGCCCTGCCACGGGTGAAAAACTGTTTTTT	CASSPATGEKLFF